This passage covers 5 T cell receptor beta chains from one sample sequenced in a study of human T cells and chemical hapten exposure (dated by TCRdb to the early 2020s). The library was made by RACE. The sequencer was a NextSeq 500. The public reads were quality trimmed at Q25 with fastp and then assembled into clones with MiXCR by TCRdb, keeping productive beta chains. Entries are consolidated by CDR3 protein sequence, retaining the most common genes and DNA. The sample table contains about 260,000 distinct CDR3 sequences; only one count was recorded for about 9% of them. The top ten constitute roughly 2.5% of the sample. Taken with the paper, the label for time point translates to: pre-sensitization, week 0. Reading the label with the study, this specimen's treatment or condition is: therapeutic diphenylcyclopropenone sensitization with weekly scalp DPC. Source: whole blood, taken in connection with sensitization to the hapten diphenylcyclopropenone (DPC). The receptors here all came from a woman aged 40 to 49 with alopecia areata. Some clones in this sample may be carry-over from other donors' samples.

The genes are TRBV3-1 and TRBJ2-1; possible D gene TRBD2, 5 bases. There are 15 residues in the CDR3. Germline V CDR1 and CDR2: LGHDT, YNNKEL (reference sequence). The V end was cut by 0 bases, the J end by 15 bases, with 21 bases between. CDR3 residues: CASSQDGGLPPEAFF. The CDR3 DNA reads TGTGCCAGCAGCCAAGATGGAGGTCTCCCTCCCGAGGCGTTCTTC.

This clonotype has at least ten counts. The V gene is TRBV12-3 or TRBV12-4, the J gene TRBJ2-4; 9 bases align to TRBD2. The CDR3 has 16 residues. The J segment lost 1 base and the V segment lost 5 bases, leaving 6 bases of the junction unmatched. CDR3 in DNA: TGTGCCAGCAGTGGGGCTAGCGGGATCGCCAAAAACATTCAGTACTTC. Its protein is CASSGASGIAKNIQYF.

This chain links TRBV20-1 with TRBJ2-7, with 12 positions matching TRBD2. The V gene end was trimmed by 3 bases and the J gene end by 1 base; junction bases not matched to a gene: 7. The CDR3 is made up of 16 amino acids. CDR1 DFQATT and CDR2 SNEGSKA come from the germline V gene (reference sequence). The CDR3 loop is CSASRLAGVTSYEQYF. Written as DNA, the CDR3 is TGCAGTGCTAGCCGACTAGCGGGAGTTACTTCCTACGAGCAGTACTTC.

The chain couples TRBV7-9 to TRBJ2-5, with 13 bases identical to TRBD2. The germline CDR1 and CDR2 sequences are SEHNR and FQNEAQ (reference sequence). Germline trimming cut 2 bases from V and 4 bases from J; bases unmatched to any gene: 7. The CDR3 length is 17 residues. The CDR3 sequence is CASSLLPGLAGAETQYF. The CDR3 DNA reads TGTGCCAGCAGCTTACTACCCGGACTAGCGGGAGCAGAGACCCAGTACTTC. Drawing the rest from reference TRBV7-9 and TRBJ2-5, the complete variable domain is DTGVSQNPRHKITKRGQNVTFRCDPISEHNRLYWYRQTLGQGPEFLTYFQNEAQLEKSRLLSDRFSAERPKGSFSTLEIQRTEQGDSAMYLCASSLLPGLAGAETQYFGPGTRLLVL.

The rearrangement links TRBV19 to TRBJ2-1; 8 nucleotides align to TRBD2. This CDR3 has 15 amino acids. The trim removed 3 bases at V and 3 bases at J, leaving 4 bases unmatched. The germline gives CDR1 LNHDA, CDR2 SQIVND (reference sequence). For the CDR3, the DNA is TGTGCCAGTAGTATCGAGACTAGCGACTACAATGAGCAGTTCTTC. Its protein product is CASSIETSDYNEQFF.